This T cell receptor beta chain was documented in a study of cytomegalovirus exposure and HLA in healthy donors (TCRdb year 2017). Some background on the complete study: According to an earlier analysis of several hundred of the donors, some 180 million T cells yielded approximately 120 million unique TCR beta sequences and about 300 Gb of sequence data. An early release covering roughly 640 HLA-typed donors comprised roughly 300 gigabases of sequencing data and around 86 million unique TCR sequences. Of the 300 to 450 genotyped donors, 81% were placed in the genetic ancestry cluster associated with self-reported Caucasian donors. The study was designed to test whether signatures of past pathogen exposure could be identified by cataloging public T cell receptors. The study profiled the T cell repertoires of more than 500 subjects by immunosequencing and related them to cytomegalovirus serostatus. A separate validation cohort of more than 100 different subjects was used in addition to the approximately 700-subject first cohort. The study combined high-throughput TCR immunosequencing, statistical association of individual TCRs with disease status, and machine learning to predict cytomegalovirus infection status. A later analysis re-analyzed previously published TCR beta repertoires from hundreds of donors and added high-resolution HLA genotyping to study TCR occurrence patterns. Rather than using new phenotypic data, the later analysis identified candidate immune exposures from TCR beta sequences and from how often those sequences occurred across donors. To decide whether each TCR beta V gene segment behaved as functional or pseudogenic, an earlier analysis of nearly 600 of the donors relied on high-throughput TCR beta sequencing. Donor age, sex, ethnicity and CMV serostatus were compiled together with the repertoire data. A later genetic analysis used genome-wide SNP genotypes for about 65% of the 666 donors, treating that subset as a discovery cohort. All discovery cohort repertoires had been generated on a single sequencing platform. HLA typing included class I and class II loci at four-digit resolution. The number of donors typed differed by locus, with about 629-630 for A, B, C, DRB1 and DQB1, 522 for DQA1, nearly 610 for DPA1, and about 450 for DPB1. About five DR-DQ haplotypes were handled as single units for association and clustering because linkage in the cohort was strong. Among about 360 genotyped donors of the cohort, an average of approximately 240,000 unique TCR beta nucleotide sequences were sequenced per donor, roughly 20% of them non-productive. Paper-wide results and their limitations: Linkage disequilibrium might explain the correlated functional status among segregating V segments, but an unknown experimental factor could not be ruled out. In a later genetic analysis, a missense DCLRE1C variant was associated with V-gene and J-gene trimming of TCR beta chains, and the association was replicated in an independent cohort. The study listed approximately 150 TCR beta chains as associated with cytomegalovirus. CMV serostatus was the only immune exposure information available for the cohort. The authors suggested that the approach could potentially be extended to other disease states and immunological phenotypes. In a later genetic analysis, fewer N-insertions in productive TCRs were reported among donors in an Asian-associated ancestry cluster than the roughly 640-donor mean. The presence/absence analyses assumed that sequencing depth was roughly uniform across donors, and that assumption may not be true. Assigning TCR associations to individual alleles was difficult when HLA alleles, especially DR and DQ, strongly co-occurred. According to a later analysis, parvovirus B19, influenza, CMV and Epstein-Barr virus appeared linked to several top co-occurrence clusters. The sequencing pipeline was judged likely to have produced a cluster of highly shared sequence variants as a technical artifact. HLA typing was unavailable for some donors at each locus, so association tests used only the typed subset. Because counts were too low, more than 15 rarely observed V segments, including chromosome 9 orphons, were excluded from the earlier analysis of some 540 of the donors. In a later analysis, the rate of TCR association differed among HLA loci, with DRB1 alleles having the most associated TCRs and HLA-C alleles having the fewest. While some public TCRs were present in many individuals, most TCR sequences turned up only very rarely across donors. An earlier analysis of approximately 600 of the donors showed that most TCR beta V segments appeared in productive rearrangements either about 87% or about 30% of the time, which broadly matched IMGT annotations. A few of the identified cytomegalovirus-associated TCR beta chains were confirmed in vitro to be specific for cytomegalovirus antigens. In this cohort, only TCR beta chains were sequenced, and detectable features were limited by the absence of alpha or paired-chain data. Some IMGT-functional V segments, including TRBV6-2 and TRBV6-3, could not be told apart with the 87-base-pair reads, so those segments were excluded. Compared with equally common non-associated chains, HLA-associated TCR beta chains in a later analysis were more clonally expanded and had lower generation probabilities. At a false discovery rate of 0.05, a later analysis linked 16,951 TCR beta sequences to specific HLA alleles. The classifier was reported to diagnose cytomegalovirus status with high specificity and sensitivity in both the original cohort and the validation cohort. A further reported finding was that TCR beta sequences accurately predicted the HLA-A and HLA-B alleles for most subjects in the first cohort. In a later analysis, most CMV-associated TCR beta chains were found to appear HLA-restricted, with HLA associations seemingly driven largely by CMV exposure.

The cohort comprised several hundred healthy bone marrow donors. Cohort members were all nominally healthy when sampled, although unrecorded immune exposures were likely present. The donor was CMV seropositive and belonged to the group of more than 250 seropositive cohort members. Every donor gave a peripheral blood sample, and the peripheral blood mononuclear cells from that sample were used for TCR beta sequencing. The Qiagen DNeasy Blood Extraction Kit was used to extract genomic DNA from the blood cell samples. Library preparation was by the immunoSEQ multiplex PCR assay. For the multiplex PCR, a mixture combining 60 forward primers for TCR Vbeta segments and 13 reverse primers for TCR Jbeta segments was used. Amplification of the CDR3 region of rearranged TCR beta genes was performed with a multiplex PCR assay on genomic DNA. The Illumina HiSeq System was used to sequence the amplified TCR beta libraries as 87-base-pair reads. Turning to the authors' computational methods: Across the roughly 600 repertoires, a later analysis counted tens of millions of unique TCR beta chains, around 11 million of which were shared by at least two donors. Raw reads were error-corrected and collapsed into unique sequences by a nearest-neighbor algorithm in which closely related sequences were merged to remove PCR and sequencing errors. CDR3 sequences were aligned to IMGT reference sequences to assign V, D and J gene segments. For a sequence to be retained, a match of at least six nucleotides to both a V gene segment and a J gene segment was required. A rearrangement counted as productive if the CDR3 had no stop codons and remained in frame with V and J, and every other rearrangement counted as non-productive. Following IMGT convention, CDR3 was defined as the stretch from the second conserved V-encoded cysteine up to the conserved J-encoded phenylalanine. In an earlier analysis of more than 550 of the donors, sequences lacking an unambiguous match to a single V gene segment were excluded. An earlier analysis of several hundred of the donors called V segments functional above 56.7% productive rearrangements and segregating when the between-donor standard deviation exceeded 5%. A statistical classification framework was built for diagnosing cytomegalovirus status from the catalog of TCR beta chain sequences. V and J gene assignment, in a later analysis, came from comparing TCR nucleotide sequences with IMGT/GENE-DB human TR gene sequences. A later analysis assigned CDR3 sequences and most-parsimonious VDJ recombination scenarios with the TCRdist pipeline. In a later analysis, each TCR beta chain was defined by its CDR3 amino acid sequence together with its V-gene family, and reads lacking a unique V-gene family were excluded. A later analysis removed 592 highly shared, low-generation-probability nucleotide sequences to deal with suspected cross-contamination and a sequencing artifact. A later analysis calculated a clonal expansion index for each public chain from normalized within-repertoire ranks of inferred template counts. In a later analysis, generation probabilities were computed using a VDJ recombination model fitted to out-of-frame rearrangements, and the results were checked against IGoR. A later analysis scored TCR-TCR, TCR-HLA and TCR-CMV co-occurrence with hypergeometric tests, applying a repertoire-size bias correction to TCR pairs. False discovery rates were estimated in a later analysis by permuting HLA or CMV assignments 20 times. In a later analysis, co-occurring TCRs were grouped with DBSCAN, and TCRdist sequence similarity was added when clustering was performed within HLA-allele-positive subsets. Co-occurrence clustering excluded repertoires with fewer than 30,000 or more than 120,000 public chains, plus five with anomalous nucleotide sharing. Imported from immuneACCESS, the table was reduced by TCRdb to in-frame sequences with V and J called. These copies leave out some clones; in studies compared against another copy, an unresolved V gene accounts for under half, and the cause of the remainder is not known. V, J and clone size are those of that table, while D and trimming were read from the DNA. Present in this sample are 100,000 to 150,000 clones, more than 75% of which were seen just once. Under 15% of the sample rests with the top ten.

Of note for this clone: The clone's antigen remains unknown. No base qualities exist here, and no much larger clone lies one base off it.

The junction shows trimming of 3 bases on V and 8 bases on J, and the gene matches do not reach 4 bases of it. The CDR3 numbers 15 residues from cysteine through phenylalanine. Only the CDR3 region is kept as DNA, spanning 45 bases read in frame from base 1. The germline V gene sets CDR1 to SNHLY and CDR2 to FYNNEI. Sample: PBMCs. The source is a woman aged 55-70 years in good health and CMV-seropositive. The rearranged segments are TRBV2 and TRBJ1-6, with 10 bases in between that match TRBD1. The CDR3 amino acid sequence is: CASSEDRGSDSPLHF. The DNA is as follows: TGTGCCAGCAGTGAGGACAGGGGGTCCGATTCACCCCTCCACTTT.